The 21 T cell receptor beta chains given below trace back to one sample, sequenced in a study of shared clonotypes between healthy human individuals. Profiled with immunoSEQ multiplex PCR; TCRdb holds only in-frame clones, not every one. There are about 2.2 million clones in the sample; about 92% occur only once, and more than 1.5% lies in the top ten. CD45RO negativity and positive selection for CCR7 defined naive CD8 cells, a population that excluded terminally differentiated effector memory CD45RA+ cells. Sequencing input: naive CD8+ T cells from PBMCs. These TCRs come from a man younger than 30 in good health. Some clones in this sample may be carry-over from other donors' samples.

This clone was seen a handful of times. J is TRBJ2-1 and V is TRBV5-1, with D maybe TRBD2 (6 bases). This CDR3 spans 15 amino acids. Between the trimmed V and J ends, which lost 6 bases and 3 bases, there was a span of 16 bases. Per germline, CDR1 SGHRS and CDR2 YFSETQ. CDR3 DNA: TGCGCCAGCAACGGAGCGGGCAATGGCTACAATGAGCAGTTCTTC. Protein product: CASNGAGNGYNEQFF. The variable domain in full, completed from reference TRBV5-1 and TRBJ2-1, reads KAGVTQTPRYLIKTRGQQVTLSCSPISGHRSVSWYQQTPGQGLQFLFEYFSETQRNKGNFPGRFSGRQFSNSRSEMNVSTLELGDSALYLCASNGAGNGYNEQFFGPGTRLTVL.

V and J are TRBV28 and TRBJ2-1; the match to TRBD1 covers 8 bases. Trimming at V came to 3 bases and at J to 8 bases, leaving 6 bases not matched to a gene. The CDR3 spans 14 residues. CDR1 and CDR2 from the germline V gene are MDHEN and SYDVKM. CDR3 sequence: CASSFEDRADEQFF. The CDR3 region has the DNA TGTGCCAGCAGTTTCGAGGACAGGGCGGATGAGCAGTTCTTC.

CDR3 residues: CASSLRLAVSSYEQYF. CDR3 nucleotides: TGTGCCAGCAGCTTAAGGCTAGCGGTATCCTCCTACGAGCAGTACTTC. V usage is TRBV13 and J usage is TRBJ2-7; 7 nucleotides line up with TRBD2. The CDR3 covers 16 residues. V was clipped by 2 bases and J by 0 bases; unmatched bases: 7. CDR1 PRHDT and CDR2 FYEKMQ come from the germline V gene (reference sequence).

The rearrangement uses TRBV7-6 and TRBJ1-1; D gene uncertain. Trimming shortened V by 5 bases and J by 0 bases, and 13 bases separated the two germline ends. This CDR3 comprises 15 residues. The germline CDR1 and CDR2 sequences are SGHVS and FNYEAQ. DNA of the CDR3: TGTGCCAGCAGCAACGCTCGGGATATGAACACTGAAGCTTTCTTT. Protein sequence: CASSNARDMNTEAFF.

The chain is built from TRBV6-6 and TRBJ2-1; D possibly corresponds to TRBD2 (5 bases). V lost 8 bases to trimming and J lost 3 bases, with 8 bases between them. The CDR3 contains 12 residues. The germline V gene has CDR1 MNHNY and CDR2 SVGAGI (reference sequence). CDR3 residues: CASGGRYNEQFF. CDR3 sequence (DNA): TGTGCCAGCGGAGGTCGCTACAATGAGCAGTTCTTC.

The rearrangement joins TRBV28 to TRBJ1-3; TRBD1 agrees at 7 bases. From germline, CDR1 is MDHEN and CDR2 SYDVKM. The V segment lost 6 bases and the J segment 0 bases; nucleotides outside the gene matches: 11. The CDR3 extends over 17 amino acids. DNA of the CDR3: TGTGCCAGCAGCCGACCGACAGGGATCAGCTCTGGAAACACCATATATTTT. Its translation: CASSRPTGISSGNTIYF.

The chain carries TRBV20-1 and TRBJ2-1, with no clear D. Trimming removed 5 bases at V and 7 bases at J, with 6 bases between. Per germline, CDR1 DFQATT and CDR2 SNEGSKA (reference sequence). CDR3 length equals 10 residues. The CDR3 is CSAERNEQFF. CDR3 nucleotides: TGCAGTGCTGAGAGAAATGAGCAGTTCTTC.

This chain connects TRBV30 to TRBJ2-7, with TRBD1 matching over 7 bases. Per the germline V gene, CDR1 is GTSNPN and CDR2 is SVGIG (reference sequence). V lost 0 bases and J lost 4; bases outside the gene matches: 6. The CDR3 length is 14 residues. The CDR3 DNA is TGTGCCTGGAGTGTACGGGGACAGCTATACGAGCAGTACTTC. Translated: CAWSVRGQLYEQYF.

The rearrangement joins TRBV29-1 to TRBJ1-4; D might be TRBD1 (6 bases). The CDR3 length is 12 residues. V was shortened by 4 bases and J by 13 bases, with 16 bases between the two germline ends. CDR1 and CDR2 from the germline V gene are SQVTM and ANQGSEA. In DNA form, the CDR3 reads TGCAGCGTTGTTGGGACAACCAATCGACTGTTTTTT. It yields the protein CSVVGTTNRLFF.

The count of this clone is one. The V and J genes are TRBV4-3 and TRBJ2-1, with 7 bases aligning to TRBD1. J lost 8 bases, V lost 1 base, and 5 bases had no gene match. Germline V lookup: CDR1 LGHNA, CDR2 YSLEER. The CDR3 length is 14 residues. The CDR3: CASSQGLTGDEQFF. As DNA, the CDR3 is TGCGCCAGCAGCCAAGGACTAACAGGGGATGAGCAGTTCTTC.

CDR3 nucleotide sequence: TGTGCCAGCAGCTTGGCCTTAGCGGGAGCCTGGGATACGCAGTATTTT. Translated: CASSLALAGAWDTQYF. The chain employs TRBV5-6 and TRBJ2-3; 9 nucleotides agree with TRBD2. The V segment lost 0 bases and the J segment 6 bases; nucleotides outside the gene matches: 8. The CDR3 covers 16 residues. Germline CDR1 and CDR2: SGHDT and YYEEEE.

The J gene is TRBJ2-1, the V gene TRBV4-2; TRBD2 aligns across 10 bases. The germline V gene encodes CDR1 LGHNA and CDR2 YNFKEQ. CDR3 length: 18 amino acids. Trimming cost V 1 base and J 0 bases; bases outside gene matches: 6. The CDR3 bases are TGTGCCAGCAGCCAAGGACTAGCGGGCCCTAGCTCCTACAATGAGCAGTTCTTC. Amino acid sequence: CASSQGLAGPSSYNEQFF.

This clone was detected only a few times. CDR3 DNA: TGTGCCAGCAGCCCACTGGACGGAATGAACACTGAAGCTTTCTTT. Translation: CASSPLDGMNTEAFF. V gene TRBV7-3 combines with J gene TRBJ1-1; D call uncertain. The V gene lost 5 bases and the J gene lost 0 bases, with 13 bases spanning the gap. Looked up from germline, CDR1 is SGHTA and CDR2 is FQGTGA. There are 15 residues in the CDR3.

This chain uses TRBV6-1 with TRBJ2-2, with D tentatively TRBD2 (5 bases). Trimming left V 7 bases short and J 6 bases short, with 6 bases between. This CDR3 comprises 11 residues. Germline CDR1 reads MNHNS; CDR2 reads SASEGT. CDR3 amino acids: CASMRAGELFF. CDR3 DNA sequence: TGTGCCAGCATGAGGGCCGGGGAGCTGTTTTTT.

The chain carries TRBV28 and TRBJ2-7; 9 positions agree with TRBD1. The germline CDR1 and CDR2 sequences are MDHEN and SYDVKM. CDR3 length: 15 residues. Unmatched junction bases numbered 8, after V lost 6 bases and J lost 2 bases. CDR3 amino acids: CASRYRDRVPYEQYF. DNA for the CDR3: TGTGCCAGCAGGTACCGGGACAGGGTCCCCTACGAGCAGTACTTC.

The V call is TRBV6-5, the J call TRBJ1-1; D remains ambiguous. The CDR3 spans 13 residues. Per the germline V gene, CDR1 is MNHEY and CDR2 is SVGAGI. V lost 8 bases, J lost 1 base, and 11 bases lay in between. The CDR3, as DNA: TGTGCCAGCGGGATATCTTCGAACACTGAAGCTTTCTTT. Its translation is CASGISSNTEAFF.

The chain carries TRBV25-1 and TRBJ2-1, with D tentatively TRBD1 or TRBD2 (6 bases each). Germline V gene lookup returns CDR1 MGHDK and CDR2 SYGVNS. This CDR3 spans 16 amino acids. The V end lost 0 bases, the J end lost 3 bases, and 12 bases lay between the germline ends. Here the CDR3 DNA reads TGTGCCAGCAGTGAATATAGGGGGGAGTACTACAATGAGCAGTTCTTC. Translation: CASSEYRGEYYNEQFF.

This sequence joins TRBV19 and TRBJ2-7, with 11 bases matching TRBD2. After removal of 4 bases from V and 11 bases from J, the junction contained 10 bases not matched to a gene. Germline values: CDR1 LNHDA, CDR2 SQIVND (reference sequence). CDR3 length: 14 residues. This CDR3 reads CASSKTSGRIGEYF. The DNA of the CDR3 is TGTGCCAGTAGTAAAACTAGCGGGAGAATCGGGGAGTACTTC.

The rearrangement joins TRBV9 to TRBJ1-3, with D possibly TRBD1 on 5 matching bases. The length of the CDR3 is 17 residues. V gave up 3 bases and J gave up 0 bases, with 16 bases separating them. CDR1 SGDLS and CDR2 YYNGEE come from the germline V gene. The CDR3 protein is CASSARPRGYSGNTIYF. CDR3 nucleotides: TGTGCCAGCAGCGCCAGGCCTCGGGGGTACTCTGGAAACACCATATATTTT.

J is TRBJ1-1 and V is TRBV2; D not resolved. The V end was cut by 7 bases, the J end by 10 bases, with 16 bases between. The germline CDR1 and CDR2 sequences are SNHLY and FYNNEI. This CDR3 spans 12 amino acids. CDR3: CASMVGSFGAFF. In DNA, the CDR3 is TGTGCCAGCATGGTCGGCTCTTTCGGAGCTTTCTTT. Supplemented by reference TRBV2 and TRBJ1-1, the full variable domain reads EPEVTQTPSHQVTQMGQEVILRCVPISNHLYFYWYRQILGQKVEFLVSFYNNEISEKSEIFDDQFSVERPDGSNFTLKIRSTKLEDSAMYFCASMVGSFGAFFGQGTRLTVV.

The chain carries TRBV11-1 and TRBJ2-1; 13 bases fit TRBD2. Germline lookup yields CDR1 SGHAT and CDR2 FQDESV (reference sequence). The CDR3 sequence is 17 residues long. Trimming took 4 bases from V and 10 from J; bases not matched to a gene: 13. CDR3 DNA: TGTGCCAGCAGCTATCAAGGGACTAGCGGGGCCCCGCGGGAGCAGTTCTTC. It is translated as CASSYQGTSGAPREQFF. Based on the CDR3 plus reference TRBV11-1 and TRBJ2-1, the full variable domain is EAEVAQSPRYKITEKSQAVAFWCDPISGHATLYWYRQILGQGPELLVQFQDESVVDDSQLPKDRFSAERLKGVDSTLKIQPAELGDSAMYLCASSYQGTSGAPREQFFGPGTRLTVL.